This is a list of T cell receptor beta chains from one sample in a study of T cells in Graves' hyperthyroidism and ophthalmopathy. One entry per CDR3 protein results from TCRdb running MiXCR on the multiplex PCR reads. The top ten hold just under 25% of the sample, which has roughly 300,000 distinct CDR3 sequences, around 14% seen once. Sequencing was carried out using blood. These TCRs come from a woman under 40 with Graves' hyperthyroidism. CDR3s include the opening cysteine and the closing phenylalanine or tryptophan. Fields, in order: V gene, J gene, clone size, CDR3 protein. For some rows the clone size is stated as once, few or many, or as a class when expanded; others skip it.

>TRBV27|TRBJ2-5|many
CASREPTGLQETQYF
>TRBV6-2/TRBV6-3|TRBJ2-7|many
CASRHRAGNRGLREQYF
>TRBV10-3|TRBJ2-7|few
CAIKKGLNSYEQYF
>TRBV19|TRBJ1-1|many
CASNRGQGHSEAFF
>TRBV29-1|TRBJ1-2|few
CSVVLAGTYGYTF
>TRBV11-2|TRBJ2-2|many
CASSHSPGFGAGELFF
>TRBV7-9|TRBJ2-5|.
CASSRKGAEETQYF
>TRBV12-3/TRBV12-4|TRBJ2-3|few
CASSTTGTSGGRNTQYF
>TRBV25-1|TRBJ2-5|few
CASSEYVRGQETQYF
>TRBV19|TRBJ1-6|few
CASSFLTGMPLHF
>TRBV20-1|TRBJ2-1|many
CSASVGSASGSIYNEQFF
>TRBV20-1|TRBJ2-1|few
CSAATSGRFEQFF
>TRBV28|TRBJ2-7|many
CASTPHGQGGYEQYF
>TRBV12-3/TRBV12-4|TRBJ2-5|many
CASSQGETQYF
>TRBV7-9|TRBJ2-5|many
CASSLGVQGETQYF
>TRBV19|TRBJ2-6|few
CASSRDVRGTGANVLTF
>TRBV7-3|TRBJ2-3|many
CASSSLGGQSTDTQYF
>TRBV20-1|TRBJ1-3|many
CSASLDNLGNTIYF
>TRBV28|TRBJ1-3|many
CASSLMGIRGNTIYF
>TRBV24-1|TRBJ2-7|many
CATSPRTSGTYEQYF
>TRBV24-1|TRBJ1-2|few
CATSDSKLNPKTEYGYTF
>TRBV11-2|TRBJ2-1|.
CASGRDPYNEQFF
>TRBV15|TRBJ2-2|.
CATSRDRESTGELFF
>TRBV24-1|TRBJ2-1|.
CATSDEGLSGSMNEQFF
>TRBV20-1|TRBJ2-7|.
CSASGQGSYEQYF
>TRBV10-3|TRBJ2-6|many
CALSSGANVLTF
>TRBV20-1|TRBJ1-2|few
CSAPDTYGYTF